This is a list of T cell receptor beta chains from one sample in a study of shared clonotypes between healthy human individuals. Assay: immunoSEQ multiplex PCR; the TCRdb copy retains only in-frame clones and omits some. The table has roughly 2,000,000 clones, 93% seen once. Sequencing used naive CD8+ T cells from PBMCs. All receptors come from a man aged 18-30 years in good health. Some clones in this sample may be carry-over from other donors' samples. Each CDR3 is given with its conserved first and last residue.

j_gene,v_gene,CDR3aa
TRBJ2-2,TRBV2,CASSLYRTGRDIGGELFF
TRBJ1-2,TRBV28,CASSFVYTEINYGYTF
TRBJ2-7,TRBV4-3,CASSYTSGSYEQYF
TRBJ2-7,TRBV19,CASSKPPASGRLAYEQYF
TRBJ2-7,TRBV27,CASGQGANYEQYF
TRBJ2-1,TRBV18,CASSPRESYNEQFF
TRBJ2-1,TRBV11-2,CASRPRQGEYNEQFF
TRBJ2-3,TRBV2,CASSVQEEDTQYF
TRBJ1-2,TRBV29-1,CSVDAGYGYTF
TRBJ2-5,TRBV6-5,CATVGASGETQYF
TRBJ2-7,TRBV7-2,CASSSREGTSIHEQYF
TRBJ2-7,TRBV28,CASSFRDELIYEQYF
TRBJ1-2,TRBV9,CASSDDMDGYTF
TRBJ2-2,TRBV4-3,CASSQDLASGLSGELFF
TRBJ2-5,TRBV7-9,CASSSKVRAQETQYF
TRBJ2-1,TRBV27,CASARRDRKLNNEQFF
TRBJ2-7,TRBV2,CAITKREGLNEQYF
TRBJ2-4,TRBV28,CASSPEAKNIQYF
TRBJ1-5,TRBV7-9,CASSADSFNQPQHF
TRBJ2-7,TRBV6-5,CASGERDTDTYEQYF
TRBJ2-1,TRBV9,CASRETSGPYNEQFF
TRBJ2-7,TRBV4-2,CASSQGGVGYEQYF
TRBJ1-1,TRBV7-3,CASSRTGYGRMNTEAFF
TRBJ2-7,TRBV27,CASSLRGGSYEQYF
TRBJ1-1,TRBV5-1,CASSLGIEAFF
TRBJ2-3,TRBV7-8,CASSPFNSADTQYF
TRBJ2-1,TRBV11-3,CASSSGLAGDEQFF
TRBJ2-7,TRBV6-6,CASSPGPVNEQYF
TRBJ2-4,TRBV6-1,CASSQGAGAKNIQYF
TRBJ2-7,TRBV27,CASSLTASSYEQYF
TRBJ2-3,TRBV4-1,CASSQDRVGQGAVYF
TRBJ2-7,TRBV9,CASSEGTRADPVEQYF
TRBJ1-1,TRBV6-6,CASSYPRGRDTEAFF
TRBJ2-1,TRBV4-1,CASSQDFPSYNEQFF
TRBJ1-4,TRBV6-1,CASKGERNEKLFF
TRBJ2-3,TRBV9,CASRNDGDTQYF
TRBJ2-2,TRBV28,CASSPTGHTGELFF
TRBJ2-5,TRBV19,CASSISETQYF
TRBJ2-5,TRBV5-1,CASNYKTPQETQYF
TRBJ2-1,TRBV6-6,CASSYLLAGNHNEQFF
TRBJ2-7,TRBV12-5,CASGWGQGANEQYF
TRBJ2-3,TRBV7-2,CASSLGREAPDTQYF
TRBJ2-1,TRBV5-4,CASSRRESAAYNEQFF
TRBJ1-1,TRBV7-9,CATRDRGDTEAFF
TRBJ2-1,TRBV13,CASSSLAGRNNEQFF
TRBJ2-1,TRBV5-6,CASSLRDNEQFF
TRBJ2-7,TRBV5-1,CASSLDWQGETYEQYF
TRBJ1-3,TRBV4-1,CASSHRIRSGNTIYF
TRBJ1-4,TRBV10-1,CASSESWGEKLFF
TRBJ2-1,TRBV6-5,CASSYITRASYNEQFF